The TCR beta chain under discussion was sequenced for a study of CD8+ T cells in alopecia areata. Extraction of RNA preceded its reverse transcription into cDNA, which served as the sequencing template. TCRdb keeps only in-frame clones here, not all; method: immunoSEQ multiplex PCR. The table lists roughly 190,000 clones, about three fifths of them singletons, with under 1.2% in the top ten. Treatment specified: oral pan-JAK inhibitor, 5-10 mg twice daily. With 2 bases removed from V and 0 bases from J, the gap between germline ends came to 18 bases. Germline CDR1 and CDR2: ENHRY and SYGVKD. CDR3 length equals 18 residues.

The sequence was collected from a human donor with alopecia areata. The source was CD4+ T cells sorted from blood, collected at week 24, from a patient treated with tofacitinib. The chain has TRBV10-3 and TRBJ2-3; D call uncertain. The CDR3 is CAISEPLGSARSTDTQYF. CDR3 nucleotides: TGTGCCATCAGTGAGCCTCTGGGCAGCGCCCGTAGCACAGATACGCAGTATTTT.